The 8 T cell receptor beta chains in this list originate from one sample, sequenced in a study of T cell clones after liver transplantation. Some clones are missing from TCRdb's copy, which holds only in-frame ones; the method was immunoSEQ multiplex PCR. The sample yields more than 95,000 clones, 90% seen once. Sequencing used CD4+ T cells from blood, obtained 12 months after liver transplant. Receptors were obtained from a human patient who received a liver transplant. These T cells may partly come from the graft donor.

The rearrangement links TRBV28 to TRBJ1-4, with D perhaps TRBD1 (5 bases). CDR3 size: 16 residues. Trimming took 7 bases from V and 8 from J, leaving 23 bases between them. Germline CDR1 is MDHEN and CDR2 is SYDVKM. The CDR3 spells CASTTKLTVRGEKLFF. The CDR3, as DNA: TGTGCCAGCACTACCAAATTGACAGTGAGGGGCGAAAAACTGTTTTTT.

V gene TRBV5-5 combines with J gene TRBJ1-1; D remains ambiguous. The germline gives CDR1 SGHKS, CDR2 YYEKEE (reference sequence). The CDR3 is 13 residues long. V lost 6 bases and J lost 3, with 12 bases in between. The CDR3 nucleotides are TGTGCCAGCACCCTATTCCGGGACACTGAAGCTTTCTTT. Residues: CASTLFRDTEAFF.

This clone was counted between two and nine times. This sequence joins TRBV5-1 and TRBJ2-3, with 9 bases lining up with TRBD2. Germline values: CDR1 SGHRS, CDR2 YFSETQ. V dropped 3 bases and J dropped 2; count of bases not matched to a gene: 10. This CDR3 has 17 amino acids. CDR3 sequence reads: CASSSPSGRPLTDTQYF. CDR3 coding DNA: TGCGCCAGCAGCTCCCCAAGCGGGAGGCCCCTCACAGATACGCAGTATTTT. Full variable domain (rest looked up from reference TRBV5-1 and TRBJ2-3): KAGVTQTPRYLIKTRGQQVTLSCSPISGHRSVSWYQQTPGQGLQFLFEYFSETQRNKGNFPGRFSGRQFSNSRSEMNVSTLELGDSALYLCASSSPSGRPLTDTQYFGPGTRLTVL.

The chain carries TRBV19 and TRBJ1-1; no definite D call. The germline gives CDR1 LNHDA, CDR2 SQIVND (reference sequence). This CDR3 has 11 amino acids. The CDR3 region is CATNRNTEAFF. DNA for the CDR3: TGTGCAACTAACAGGAACACTGAAGCTTTCTTT.

This chain uses TRBV30 with TRBJ2-7; D unclear. Between the trimmed V and J ends, which lost 2 bases and 7 bases, there was a span of 15 bases. Germline CDR1 and CDR2: GTSNPN and SVGIG (reference sequence). The CDR3 contains 13 residues. CDR3 coding DNA: TGTGCCTGGAGTCCCAACACCGTTAGGGAGCAGTACTTC. This sequence encodes CAWSPNTVREQYF.

The J gene is TRBJ1-1, the V gene TRBV19; D is possibly TRBD1 (5 bases). Per germline, CDR1 LNHDA and CDR2 SQIVND (reference sequence). Trimming stripped 6 bases from V and 7 bases from J, with 21 bases between. The CDR3 has 15 residues. Here the CDR3 reads CASRISGVAASEAFF. The CDR3 nucleotides read TGTGCCAGTAGAATCTCGGGGGTGGCCGCGAGTGAAGCTTTCTTT.

The gene calls are TRBV7-2 and TRBJ1-3, with a weak D call TRBD1 (6 bases). Germline values: CDR1 SGHTA, CDR2 FQGNSA. V gave up 1 base and J gave up 4 bases, with 14 bases separating them. The length of the CDR3 is 16 residues. CDR3 residues: CASSLVAGAGGNTIYF. The CDR3 nucleotides read TGTGCCAGCAGCTTAGTAGCAGGGGCTGGCGGAAACACCATATATTTT.

This chain joins TRBV5-3 and TRBJ2-5; D is undetermined. Being an ORF, TRBV5-3 has a function that is uncertain. CDR3 size: 8 residues. V lost 6 bases to trimming and J lost 14 bases, with 8 bases between them. The CDR3 loop reads CARTVPYF. CDR3 nucleotides: TGTGCCAGAACGGTCCCCTACTTC.